The present T cell receptor (beta chain) was sequenced within a study of T cells in Graves' hyperthyroidism and ophthalmopathy. Study-wide results and caveats: Blood samples included most of the expanded thyroid clonotypes exceeding 0.001. A model built on 13 V-J features separated ophthalmopathy from stable hyperthyroidism.

CDR1 is MNHNS and CDR2 is SASEGT in the germline V gene. Trimming left V 8 bases short and J 4 bases short, with 8 bases between. This CDR3 comprises 11 residues. Patients with ophthalmopathy all had a Clinical Activity Score of at least 3, a NOSPECS grade of at least 4 and duration under 3 months. Fresh 10 ml peripheral blood yielded PBMCs. This clonotype was counted ten times or more. No antigen is known for it. Using RNA transcripts as the source, TCR beta CDR3 regions were amplified. HTBI primers were the set used in a first-round RT-PCR of the TCR CDR3. TCRdb passed the multiplex PCR reads through MiXCR, listing each CDR3 protein once. The sample holds fewer than 500,000 distinct CDR3 sequences, roughly 14% seen once.

The sample comprised blood. This clonotype was sampled from a man between 18 and 29 years old with Graves' ophthalmopathy. This sequence joins TRBV6-1 and TRBJ1-1; D not certain. The CDR3 loop is CASARGTEAFF. CDR3 coding DNA: TGTGCCAGCGCTCGGGGCACTGAAGCTTTCTTT.